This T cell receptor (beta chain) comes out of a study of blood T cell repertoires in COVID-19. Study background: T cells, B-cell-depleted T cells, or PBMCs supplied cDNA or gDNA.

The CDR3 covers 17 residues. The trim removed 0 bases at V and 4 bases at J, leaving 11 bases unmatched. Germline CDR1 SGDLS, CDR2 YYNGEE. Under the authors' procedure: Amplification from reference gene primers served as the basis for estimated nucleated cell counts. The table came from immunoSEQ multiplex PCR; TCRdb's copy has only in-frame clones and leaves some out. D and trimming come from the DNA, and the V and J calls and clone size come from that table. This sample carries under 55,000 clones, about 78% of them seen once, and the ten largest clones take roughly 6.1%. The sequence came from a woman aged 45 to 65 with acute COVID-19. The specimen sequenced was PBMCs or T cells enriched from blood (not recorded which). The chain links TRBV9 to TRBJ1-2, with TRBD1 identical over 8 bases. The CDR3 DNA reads TGTGCCAGCAGCGTAGCTCAGGGGGCCAGCCTCCCCTATGGCTACACCTTC. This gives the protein CASSVAQGASLPYGYTF.